Below, 12 T cell receptor beta chains from the same sample are listed, as sequenced in a study of blood T cell repertoires in COVID-19. The method was immunoSEQ multiplex PCR; TCRdb's version includes in-frame clones alone and lacks a portion of them. Here the sample spans over 250,000 clones, about nine tenths being singletons. The specimen was PBMCs or T cells enriched from blood (not recorded which). The receptors were gathered from a young woman who had recovered from COVID-19.

This rearrangement joins TRBV28 to TRBJ2-3, with D unresolved. CDR3 size: 14 residues. Germline values: CDR1 MDHEN, CDR2 SYDVKM. Trimming shortened V by 5 bases and J by 9 bases, and 18 bases separated the two germline ends. The CDR3 protein is CASSLTQDPPTQYF. The CDR3 bases are TGTGCCAGCAGTCTCACTCAGGATCCGCCCACGCAGTATTTT.

This sequence joins TRBV4-1 and TRBJ2-2; D might be TRBD2 (5 bases). Germline V CDR1 and CDR2: MGHRA, YSYEKL. The CDR3 is 14 amino acids. V was pared by 0 bases and J by 5 bases, with 7 bases between. The chain's CDR3 is CASSQDWETGELFF. For the CDR3, the DNA is TGCGCCAGCAGCCAAGATTGGGAGACCGGGGAGCTGTTTTTT.

This chain uses TRBV11-3 with TRBJ2-1; TRBD1 matches at 10 bases. V lost 5 bases to trimming and J lost 14 bases; unmatched junction nucleotides: 12. CDR1 and CDR2 (germline): SGHNT, YENEEA. This CDR3 is 14 amino acids long. Written as DNA, the CDR3 is TGTGCCAGCAGCCAAGGGACAGGGGAAATCACAAAGTTCTTC. It is translated as CASSQGTGEITKFF.

The rearrangement links TRBV28 to TRBJ2-6; D gene uncertain. Trimming stripped 6 bases from V and 0 bases from J, with 12 bases between. The CDR3 is 16 amino acids. Germline CDR1 is MDHEN and CDR2 is SYDVKM. Here the CDR3 DNA reads TGTGCCAGCAGCCTGACTCTCAGCTCTGGGGCCAACGTCCTGACTTTC. Protein product: CASSLTLSSGANVLTF.

V gene TRBV9 combines with J gene TRBJ2-1; the match to TRBD2 covers 10 bases. The length of the CDR3 is 16 residues. Losses at the gene ends were 4 bases for V and 8 bases for J; bases not matched to a gene: 12. The germline CDR1 and CDR2 sequences are SGDLS and YYNGEE. The CDR3 coding sequence is TGTGCCAGCAGCCCCCCTGGGGGGACTAGCGTCTATGAGCAGTTCTTC. Its protein product is CASSPPGGTSVYEQFF.

V is TRBV15 and J is TRBJ1-1; weak D call: TRBD1 (6 bases). The germline V and J ends were trimmed by 4 bases and 11 bases, with 14 bases remaining between them. Looked up from germline, CDR1 is LNHNV and CDR2 is YYDKDF (reference sequence). The CDR3 has 12 amino acids. This chain's CDR3 is CATSNHRAAAFF. The CDR3 bases are TGTGCCACCAGCAACCACAGGGCCGCGGCTTTCTTT.

V and J are TRBV7-9 and TRBJ2-7, with a weak D call TRBD1 (6 bases). CDR1 SEHNR and CDR2 FQNEAQ come from the germline V gene (reference sequence). Trimming left V 6 bases short and J 0 bases short, with 12 bases between. This CDR3 region has 14 residues. CDR3 in amino acids: CASRPGASSYEQYF. The DNA for the CDR3 is TGTGCCAGCAGACCAGGGGCATCCTCCTACGAGCAGTACTTC.

The chain combines TRBV6-4 with TRBJ2-3, with 10 nucleotides matching TRBD1. This CDR3 is 15 amino acids long. Germline V gene data show CDR1 as MRHNA and CDR2 as SNTAGT. J was trimmed by 1 base and V by 2 bases; bases with no gene match: 0. Here the CDR3 reads CASSDGTGGTDTQYF. The CDR3 coding sequence is TGTGCCAGCAGTGACGGGACAGGGGGCACAGATACGCAGTATTTT.

This chain uses TRBV29-1 with TRBJ2-3; 10 bases match TRBD2. The germline CDR1 and CDR2 sequences are SQVTM and ANQGSEA. CDR3 length equals 15 residues. The V and J ends lost 6 bases and 5 bases, in that order; junction bases with no gene match: 11. CDR3 sequence: CSVRLAGGAEDTQYF. CDR3 DNA: TGCAGCGTCCGGTTAGCGGGGGGTGCCGAAGATACGCAGTATTTT.

The V and J genes are TRBV11-2 and TRBJ1-4; 9 bases fit TRBD1. CDR3 length: 15 amino acids. V dropped 2 bases and J dropped 5; count of bases not matched to a gene: 3. Germline CDR1 and CDR2: SGHAT and FQNNGV. For the CDR3, the DNA is TGTGCCAGCAGCTTATATACAGGGGGCAATGAAAAACTGTTTTTT. It translates to CASSLYTGGNEKLFF.

The chain uses TRBV7-2 and TRBJ1-6; 7 bases align to TRBD1. The CDR3 totals 16 residues. The V segment lost 0 bases and the J segment 9 bases; nucleotides outside the gene matches: 8. The V gene's germline CDR1 is SGHTA and CDR2 FQGNSA. The CDR3 region has the DNA TGTGCCAGCAGCTTAGCTGTCGGGACAGTTGTTTCACCCCTCCACTTT. Translating gives CASSLAVGTVVSPLHF.

In its sample, this clone was seen a few times. The chain employs TRBV27 and TRBJ2-7, with D possibly being TRBD1 (6 bases). This CDR3 spans 15 amino acids. Per germline, CDR1 MNHEY and CDR2 SMNVEV (reference sequence). The V gene lost 7 bases and the J gene lost 0 bases, with 16 bases spanning the gap. CDR3 DNA: TGTGCCAGCACCCCGACGGGACAAAGCTCCTACGAGCAGTACTTC. It specifies CASTPTGQSSYEQYF.